This TCR beta chain was documented in a study of blood T cell repertoires in COVID-19. At the level of the study: Whether acute or convalescent, the COVID-19 samples came from the United States, Italy and Spain.

As handled by the study authors: It was from reference gene primer amplification that nucleated cell counts were estimated. Method: immunoSEQ multiplex PCR; TCRdb's copy keeps in-frame clones and lacks some. D and trimming come from the DNA, and the V and J calls and clone size come from that table. This sample has over 100,000 clones, with approximately 84% found just once. Material: peripheral blood. This TCR derives from a man aged 35 to 55 with active or convalescent COVID-19.

The CDR3 reads CASSQDRGGGSPWELFF. The CDR3 nucleotides read TGCGCCAGCAGCCAAGATAGGGGCGGGGGGTCGCCTTGGGAGCTGTTTTTT. The chain uses TRBV4-1 and TRBJ2-2, with 8 bases lining up with TRBD2. The CDR3 sequence is 17 residues long. V trimming: 0 bases; J trimming: 9 bases; junction bases outside the gene matches: 12. Per germline, CDR1 MGHRA and CDR2 YSYEKL.